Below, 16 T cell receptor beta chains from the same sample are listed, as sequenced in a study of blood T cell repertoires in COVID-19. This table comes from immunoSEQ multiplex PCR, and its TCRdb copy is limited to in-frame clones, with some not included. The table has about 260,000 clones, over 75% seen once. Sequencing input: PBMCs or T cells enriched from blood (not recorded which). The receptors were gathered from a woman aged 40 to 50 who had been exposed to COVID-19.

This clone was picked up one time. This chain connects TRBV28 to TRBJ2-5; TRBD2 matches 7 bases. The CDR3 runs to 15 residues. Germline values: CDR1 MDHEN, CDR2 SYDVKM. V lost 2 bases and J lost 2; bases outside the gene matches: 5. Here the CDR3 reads CASSLGGGTQETQYF. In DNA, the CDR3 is TGTGCCAGCAGTTTAGGCGGGGGTACGCAAGAGACCCAGTACTTC.

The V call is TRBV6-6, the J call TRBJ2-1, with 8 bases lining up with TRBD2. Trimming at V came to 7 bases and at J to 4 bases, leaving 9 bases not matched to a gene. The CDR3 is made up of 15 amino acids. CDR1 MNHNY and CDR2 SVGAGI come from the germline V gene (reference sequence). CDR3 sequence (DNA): TGTGCCAGCACCCAAAGGGCTAGCGGGTACAATGAGCAGTTCTTC. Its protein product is CASTQRASGYNEQFF.

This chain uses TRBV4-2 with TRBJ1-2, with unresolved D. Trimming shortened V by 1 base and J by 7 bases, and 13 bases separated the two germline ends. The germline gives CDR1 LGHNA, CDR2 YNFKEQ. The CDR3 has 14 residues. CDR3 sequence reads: CASSQGSRVGGYTF. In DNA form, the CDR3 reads TGTGCCAGCAGCCAAGGTAGTCGGGTGGGTGGCTACACCTTC.

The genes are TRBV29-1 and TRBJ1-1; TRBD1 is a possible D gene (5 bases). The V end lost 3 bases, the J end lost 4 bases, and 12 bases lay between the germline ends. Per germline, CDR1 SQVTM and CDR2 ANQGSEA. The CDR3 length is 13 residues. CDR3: CSVDLGQRTEAFF. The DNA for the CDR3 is TGCAGCGTTGATCTGGGGCAGCGCACTGAAGCTTTCTTT.

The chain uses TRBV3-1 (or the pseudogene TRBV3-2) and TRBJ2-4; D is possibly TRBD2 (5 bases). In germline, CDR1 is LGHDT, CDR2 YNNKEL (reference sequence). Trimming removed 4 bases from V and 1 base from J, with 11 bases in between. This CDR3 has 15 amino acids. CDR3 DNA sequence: TGTGCCAGCAGCCTGTGGGAGAGTGCCAAAAACATTCAGTACTTC. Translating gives CASSLWESAKNIQYF.

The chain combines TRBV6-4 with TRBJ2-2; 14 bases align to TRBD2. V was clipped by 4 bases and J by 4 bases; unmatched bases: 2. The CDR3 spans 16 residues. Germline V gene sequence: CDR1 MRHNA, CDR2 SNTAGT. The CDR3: CASSAGTSGGTGELFF. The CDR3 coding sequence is TGTGCCAGCAGTGCCGGGACTAGCGGGGGCACCGGGGAGCTGTTTTTT.

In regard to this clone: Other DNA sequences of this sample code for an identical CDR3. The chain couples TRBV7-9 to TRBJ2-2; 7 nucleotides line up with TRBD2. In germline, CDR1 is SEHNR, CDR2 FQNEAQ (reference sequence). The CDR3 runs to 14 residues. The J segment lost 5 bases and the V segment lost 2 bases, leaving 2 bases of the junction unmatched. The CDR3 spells CASSLTGGTGELFF. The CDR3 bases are TGTGCCAGCAGCTTAACGGGGGGAACCGGGGAGCTGTTTTTT.

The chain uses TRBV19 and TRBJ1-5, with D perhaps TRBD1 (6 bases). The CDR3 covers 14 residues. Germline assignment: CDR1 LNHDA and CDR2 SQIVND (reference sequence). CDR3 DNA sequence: TGTGCACTAGGAACAGGGTCGAGCAATCAGCCCCAGCATTTT. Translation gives CALGTGSSNQPQHF.

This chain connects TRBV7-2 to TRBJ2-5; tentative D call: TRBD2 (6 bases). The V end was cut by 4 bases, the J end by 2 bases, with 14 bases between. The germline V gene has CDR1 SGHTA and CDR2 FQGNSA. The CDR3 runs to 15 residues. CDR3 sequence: CASSSRRGPQETQYF. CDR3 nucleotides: TGTGCCAGCAGCTCCCGGAGGGGCCCACAAGAGACCCAGTACTTC.

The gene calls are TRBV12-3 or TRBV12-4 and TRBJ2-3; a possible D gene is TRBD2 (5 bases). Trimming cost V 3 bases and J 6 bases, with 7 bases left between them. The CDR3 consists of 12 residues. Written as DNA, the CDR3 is TGTGCCAGCAGTTTTCGGAGGGATACGCAGTATTTT. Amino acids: CASSFRRDTQYF.

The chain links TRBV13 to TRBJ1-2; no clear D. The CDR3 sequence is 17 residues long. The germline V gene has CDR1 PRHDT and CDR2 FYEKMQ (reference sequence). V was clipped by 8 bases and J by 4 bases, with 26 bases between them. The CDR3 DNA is TGTGCCAGCGCATCGTCCGAGGCAGTCAAAAGCCTCTATGGCTACACCTTC. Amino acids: CASASSEAVKSLYGYTF.

This CDR3 reads CASSPPTSAGGRNSPLHF. The CDR3 DNA sequence: TGCGCCAGCAGCCCCCCCACATCGGCCGGGGGACGGAATTCACCCCTCCACTTT. The rearrangement joins TRBV4-1 to TRBJ1-6; the D gene is possibly TRBD1 (5 bases). CDR1 and CDR2 from the germline V gene are MGHRA and YSYEKL. V lost 4 bases and J lost 7, with 23 bases in between. The CDR3 loop spans 18 amino acids.

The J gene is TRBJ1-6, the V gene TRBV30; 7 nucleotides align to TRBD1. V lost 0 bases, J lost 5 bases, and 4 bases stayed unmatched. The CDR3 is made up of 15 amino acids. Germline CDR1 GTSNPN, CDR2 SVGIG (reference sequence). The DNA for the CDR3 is TGTGCCTGGAGTGTACAGGGACAGAATAATTCACCCCTCCACTTT. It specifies CAWSVQGQNNSPLHF.

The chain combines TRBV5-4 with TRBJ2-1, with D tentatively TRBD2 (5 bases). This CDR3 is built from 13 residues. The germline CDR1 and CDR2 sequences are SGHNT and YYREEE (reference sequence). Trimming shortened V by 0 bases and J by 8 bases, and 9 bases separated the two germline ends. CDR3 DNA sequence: TGTGCCAGCAGCTTGGGAGGGTATGATGAGCAGTTCTTC. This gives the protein CASSLGGYDEQFF.

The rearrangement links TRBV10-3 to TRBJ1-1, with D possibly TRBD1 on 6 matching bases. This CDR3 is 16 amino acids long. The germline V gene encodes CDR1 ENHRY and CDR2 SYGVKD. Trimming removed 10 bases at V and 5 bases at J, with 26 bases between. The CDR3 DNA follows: TGTGCCACCGCCCATGAGACAGGTGGGATTGGAACTGAAGCTTTCTTT. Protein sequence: CATAHETGGIGTEAFF.

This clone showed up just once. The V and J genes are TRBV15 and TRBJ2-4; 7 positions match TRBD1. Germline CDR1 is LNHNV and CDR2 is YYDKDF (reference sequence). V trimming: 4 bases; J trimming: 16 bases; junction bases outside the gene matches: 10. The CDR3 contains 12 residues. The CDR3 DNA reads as TGTGCCACCAGCACCTGGGACAGCCCGAGTTACTTC. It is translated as CATSTWDSPSYF.